A selection of T cell receptor beta chains follows, all from one sample in a study of blood T cell repertoires in COVID-19. Using immunoSEQ multiplex PCR, the repertoire was profiled, and TCRdb retains in-frame clones only, with some absent. Found here are a few hundred thousand clones, 70% to 90% of them singletons; the top ten hold approximately 1.5%. Specimen: PBMCs or T cells enriched from blood (not recorded which). These receptors were collected from a woman in her late teens or twenties who had been exposed to COVID-19. Each CDR3 is given with its conserved first and last residue. Each record gives: V gene, clone size, J gene, D gene, CDR3 protein, CDR3 DNA. A D gene is named only where the DNA matches it firmly. The size entry is marked missing in some rows and otherwise reads once, few, many or a size class.

>TRBV20-1|.|TRBJ1-6|TRBD1
CSASKTGALLNSPLHF
TGCAGTGCTAGTAAGACAGGGGCGCTCCTAAATTCACCCCTCCACTTT
>TRBV6-1|.|TRBJ2-1|TRBD2
CASSEGNRLAGRNEQFF
TGTGCCAGCAGTGAAGGAAATCGACTAGCGGGTAGAAATGAGCAGTTCTTC
>TRBV27|.|TRBJ1-2|TRBD1
CASSVGTGGQVGYTF
TGTGCCAGCAGTGTGGGGACAGGGGGCCAAGTGGGCTACACCTTC
>TRBV27|.|TRBJ2-7|TRBD2
CASPGGEGGYYEQYF
TGTGCCAGCCCCGGGGGAGAGGGAGGGTACTACGAGCAGTACTTC
>TRBV28|.|TRBJ2-5|TRBD2
CASTLGGISQETQYF
TGTGCCAGCACCTTGGGGGGGATATCTCAAGAGACCCAGTACTTC
>TRBV5-6|.|TRBJ2-1|.
CASSLGQGVEQFF
TGTGCCAGCAGCTTGGGGCAAGGAGTTGAGCAGTTCTTC
>TRBV11-3|.|TRBJ2-1|TRBD2
CASSLVSGGLGEQFF
TGTGCCAGCAGCTTAGTCTCGGGGGGGTTGGGTGAGCAGTTCTTC
>TRBV4-3|.|TRBJ1-3|TRBD1
CASSQDITGVNGNTIYF
TGCGCCAGCAGCCAAGATATAACAGGGGTTAATGGAAACACCATATATTTT
>TRBV7-2|.|TRBJ1-5|.
CASSLVASGNQPQHF
TGTGCCAGCAGCTTAGTCGCGTCGGGGAATCAGCCCCAGCATTTT
>TRBV7-8|.|TRBJ1-2|.
CASSLYTANYGYTF
TGTGCCAGCAGCTTATATACAGCCAACTATGGCTACACCTTC
>TRBV29-1|.|TRBJ2-1|TRBD2
CSVEVWTSGRGGNEQFF
TGCAGCGTTGAAGTTTGGACTAGCGGGAGGGGAGGAAATGAGCAGTTCTTC
>TRBV7-9|.|TRBJ1-2|TRBD1
CASSFQGQGFNYGYTF
TGTGCCAGCAGCTTCCAAGGACAGGGTTTTAACTATGGCTACACCTTC
>TRBV21-1|.|TRBJ2-7|.
CASISLPTYEQYF
TGTGCCAGCATCAGTCTCCCAACGTACGAGCAGTACTTC
>TRBV5-6|.|TRBJ1-5|.
CASSLAWAEGSNQPQHF
TGTGCCAGCAGCTTGGCCTGGGCGGAGGGTAGCAATCAGCCCCAGCATTTT
>TRBV25-1|.|TRBJ2-7|.
CASSEGKRGSGEQYF
TGTGCCAGCAGTGAGGGAAAACGGGGATCCGGCGAGCAGTACTTC
>TRBV5-4|.|TRBJ1-4|.
CASSPLEGPLFF
TGTGCCAGCAGCCCCCTGGAGGGACCGCTGTTTTTT
>TRBV6-5|.|TRBJ1-2|.
CASSYTPRDSYGYTF
TGTGCCAGCAGTTACACTCCCAGGGACTCCTATGGCTACACCTTC
>TRBV20-1|.|TRBJ1-3|.
CSASYGGSGNTIYF
TGCAGTGCTAGTTATGGAGGCTCTGGAAACACCATATATTTT
>TRBV27|.|TRBJ2-7|.
CASSLQLPGGEQYF
TGTGCCAGCAGTTTACAACTCCCCGGGGGCGAGCAGTACTTC
>TRBV11-2|.|TRBJ2-5|TRBD2
CASSRLAGEDF
TGTGCCAGCAGCCGACTAGCGGGGGAGGACTTC
>TRBV6-2/TRBV6-3|.|TRBJ1-5|.
CASSWGREGQPQHF
TGTGCCAGCAGTTGGGGCAGGGAGGGTCAGCCCCAGCATTTT
>TRBV2|.|TRBJ2-1|.
CASSENGNEQFF
TGTGCCAGCAGTGAAAACGGCAATGAGCAGTTCTTC
>TRBV6-5|.|TRBJ1-4|TRBD1
CASSYARTGGGEKLFF
TGTGCCAGCAGTTACGCACGAACAGGGGGCGGGGAAAAACTGTTTTTT
>TRBV5-4|few|TRBJ1-2|.
CASSLRGRALEGYTF
TGTGCCAGCAGCTTGCGCGGCAGGGCCCTTGAGGGCTACACCTTC
>TRBV2|.|TRBJ1-4|.
CASSGLISGEKLFF
TGTGCCAGCAGCGGACTAATCTCGGGGGAAAAACTGTTTTTT
>TRBV14|.|TRBJ1-4|.
CASSSTREKLFF
TGTGCCAGCAGCTCAACGAGGGAAAAACTGTTTTTT
>TRBV2|.|TRBJ2-3|TRBD2
CASRRAGWLDTQYF
TGTGCCAGCAGGCGAGCGGGGTGGTTAGATACGCAGTATTTT
>TRBV19|.|TRBJ1-3|TRBD1
CASTSTGGPGNTIYF
TGTGCCAGTACCTCGACAGGGGGACCAGGAAACACCATATATTTT
>TRBV11-2|.|TRBJ2-2|TRBD1
CASSPSGQPTGELFF
TGTGCCAGCAGCCCATCGGGACAGCCCACCGGGGAGCTGTTTTTT
>TRBV28|.|TRBJ1-1|.
CASSSTLTEAFF
TGTGCCAGCAGTTCGACACTCACTGAAGCTTTCTTT
>TRBV28|once|TRBJ2-2|TRBD1
CASSPDRASNTGELFF
TGTGCCAGCAGTCCTGACAGGGCTTCGAACACCGGGGAGCTGTTTTTT
>TRBV20-1|.|TRBJ2-1|TRBD2
CSASGLAGGRLNNEQFF
TGCAGTGCTAGTGGGCTAGCGGGGGGTCGGCTCAATAATGAGCAGTTCTTC
>TRBV30|.|TRBJ2-5|TRBD1
CAWSVGQGSNQETQYF
TGTGCCTGGAGTGTAGGACAGGGGTCAAACCAAGAGACCCAGTACTTC
>TRBV9|.|TRBJ2-7|.
CASSEGLAITYEQYF
TGTGCCAGCAGCGAGGGGCTAGCGATAACCTACGAGCAGTACTTC
>TRBV15|.|TRBJ2-7|.
CATSREQAGSYEQYF
TGTGCCACCAGCAGAGAACAGGCGGGGTCCTACGAGCAGTACTTC
>TRBV5-1|few|TRBJ1-3|TRBD1
CASSLTGASGNTIYF
TGCGCCAGCAGCCTAACAGGGGCATCTGGAAACACCATATATTTT
>TRBV5-1|.|TRBJ2-6|TRBD2
CASSPGTSGTYSGANVLTF
TGCGCCAGCAGCCCCGGGACTAGCGGGACCTACTCTGGGGCCAACGTCCTGACTTTC
>TRBV7-6|.|TRBJ2-7|.
CASSLGTVYEQYF
TGTGCCAGCAGCTTAGGGACAGTCTACGAGCAGTACTTC
>TRBV7-7|.|TRBJ1-6|.
CASSPTGFSNGYNSPLHF
TGTGCCAGCAGCCCCACAGGGTTTTCAAACGGTTATAATTCACCCCTCCACTTT
>TRBV30|.|TRBJ2-6|.
CVYSSGANVLTF
TGTGTGTACAGCTCTGGGGCCAACGTCCTGACTTTC
>TRBV18|few|TRBJ1-1|.
CASSPTLGKDTEAFF
TGTGCCAGCTCACCGACCCTAGGTAAGGACACTGAAGCTTTCTTT
>TRBV4-3|.|TRBJ2-1|TRBD2
CASSQGLADLRVYEQFF
TGCGCCAGCAGCCAGGGACTAGCCGATCTTAGGGTCTATGAGCAGTTCTTC
>TRBV5-1|.|TRBJ2-7|TRBD2
CASSLASGPSDRREREQYF
TGCGCCAGCAGCTTGGCCTCAGGACCGTCGGACCGGCGGGAGAGGGAGCAGTACTTC
>TRBV5-4|.|TRBJ1-2|.
CASRHKERFSYGYTF
TGTGCCAGCAGACACAAGGAGCGGTTCTCCTATGGCTACACCTTC
>TRBV6-4|.|TRBJ2-3|TRBD2
CASSELAGSTDTQYF
TGTGCCAGCAGTGAACTAGCGGGGTCCACAGATACGCAGTATTTT
>TRBV7-9|few|TRBJ2-2|.
CASSFGSGGIGELFF
TGTGCCAGCAGCTTCGGGAGTGGTGGCATCGGGGAGCTGTTTTTT
>TRBV7-3|once|TRBJ2-7|TRBD1
CASSTDRAGEQYF
TGTGCCAGCAGCACGGACAGGGCGGGCGAGCAGTACTTC
>TRBV7-2|.|TRBJ1-2|TRBD1
CASSLAFGTGDGYTF
TGTGCCAGCAGCTTAGCGTTCGGGACAGGGGACGGCTACACCTTC
>TRBV21-1|.|TRBJ1-4|.
CASSRKSGGPTNEKLFF
TGTGCCAGCAGCAGAAAGTCGGGGGGGCCAACTAATGAAAAACTGTTTTTT
>TRBV7-2|.|TRBJ2-7|.
CASSSGVEQYF
TGTGCCAGCAGCTCGGGTGTGGAGCAGTACTTC
>TRBV7-8|.|TRBJ2-7|TRBD1
CASSEPTGAYEQYF
TGTGCCAGCAGCGAACCGACAGGGGCGTACGAGCAGTACTTC
>TRBV7-8|.|TRBJ2-5|.
CASSLGRQQETQYF
TGTGCCAGCAGCTTAGGCCGCCAGCAAGAGACCCAGTACTTC